Listed below are T cell receptor beta chains from one sample, sequenced in a study of blood T cell repertoires in COVID-19. Clones were read by immunoSEQ multiplex PCR, and TCRdb kept only the in-frame ones, dropping some. The repertoire holds around 270,000 clones, with 84% as singletons. Source material: peripheral blood. The receptor source for this set is a middle-aged woman who had recovered from COVID-19. Both conserved end residues are part of each CDR3. Each record gives: CDR3 DNA, CDR3 protein, clone size, J gene, V gene, D gene. D genes are given only for firm matches. For some rows the clone size is stated as once, few or many, or as a class when expanded; others skip it.

TGTGCCAGCAGTGAAGCGGGGACAGGGGTTTGGTCACCCCTCCACTTT CASSEAGTGVWSPLHF - TRBJ1-6 TRBV6-1 TRBD1
TGTGCCAGTAGTGAACCCGGGACTGGCTACAATGAGCAGTTCTTC CASSEPGTGYNEQFF - TRBJ2-1 TRBV19 -
TGCGCCAGCAGCCAACCTAGCAAAGGGCGTAGCTATGGCTACACCTTC CASSQPSKGRSYGYTF - TRBJ1-2 TRBV4-1 -
TGTGCCAGCACGGGAATCACAGGGAATAATGAAAAACTGTTTTTT CASTGITGNNEKLFF - TRBJ1-4 TRBV6-5 -
TGTGCCATCAGTGGAATTAGCGGCCAAGAGACCCAGTACTTC CAISGISGQETQYF once TRBJ2-5 TRBV10-3 -
TGTGCCAGCAGCCAAGGGTCGTCAGGGGCCTACGAGCAGTACTTC CASSQGSSGAYEQYF few TRBJ2-7 TRBV3-1/TRBV3-2 -
TGTGCCTGGAGTACGGGACAGGGTTCGAACACTGAAGCTTTCTTT CAWSTGQGSNTEAFF - TRBJ1-1 TRBV30 TRBD1
TGTGCCAGCAGCGTAGAGCCCGGCAGGGCGACTTCCTACTACAATGAGCAGTTCTTC CASSVEPGRATSYYNEQFF once TRBJ2-1 TRBV9 -
TGTGCCAGCAGAACCCCCGGGACACTGAGATACAATGAGCAGTTCTTC CASRTPGTLRYNEQFF - TRBJ2-1 TRBV11-2 -
TGTGCCAGCAGCTTCGACAGAAAGAATCAGCCCCAGCATTTT CASSFDRKNQPQHF - TRBJ1-5 TRBV5-5 -
TGTGCCAGCAGTCCCCGGACAGGGGGCAAATCACCCCTCCACTTT CASSPRTGGKSPLHF - TRBJ1-6 TRBV25-1 TRBD1
TGTGCCAGCAGCTCGACAGGGACAAGCACAGATACGCAGTATTTT CASSSTGTSTDTQYF - TRBJ2-3 TRBV7-9 TRBD1
TGTGCCAGCTCACGTGGCAGAACAGGGTTGGGTGAGCAGTACTTC CASSRGRTGLGEQYF - TRBJ2-7 TRBV18 -
TGTGCCAGCAGCCGGAGGTGGTCAGGGGGCCGTGAGACCCAGTACTTC CASSRRWSGGRETQYF - TRBJ2-5 TRBV14 TRBD1
TGTGCCAGTAGTATGACCGGGACAGGGATCGGTGGCTACACCTTC CASSMTGTGIGGYTF - TRBJ1-2 TRBV19 TRBD1
TGTGCCAGCAGCCAGAGACTAGGGTACCAAGAGACCCAGTACTTC CASSQRLGYQETQYF - TRBJ2-5 TRBV4-2 -
TGTGCCACCAGCAGATCGGGTTGGGGTAGCGGGGGGCAAGAGACCCAGTACTTC CATSRSGWGSGGQETQYF - TRBJ2-5 TRBV15 TRBD2
TGTGCCAGCAGCTACCTGACAGGGGAACTTACCGGGGAGCTGTTTTTT CASSYLTGELTGELFF - TRBJ2-2 TRBV5-4 TRBD1
TGTGCCAGCAGGACAGGTTACTCTGGAAACACCATATATTTT CASRTGYSGNTIYF - TRBJ1-3 TRBV2 -
TGTGCCAGCAGCCCCCGAGGACTGATGTACGAGCAGTACTTC CASSPRGLMYEQYF - TRBJ2-7 TRBV3-1/TRBV3-2 -
TGTGCCAGCAGCCTACAGGGAAATCAGCCCCAGCATTTT CASSLQGNQPQHF few TRBJ1-5 TRBV3-1/TRBV3-2 -
TGTGCCAGCGCTCAATACCAGGGGGTAGATACGCAGTATTTT CASAQYQGVDTQYF - TRBJ2-3 TRBV2 TRBD1
TGTGCCAGCAGTTTATCGGCAGGGGACTCCTACAATGAGCAGTTCTTC CASSLSAGDSYNEQFF - TRBJ2-1 TRBV27 -
TGTGCCAGCAGTTTATCCTTAAGGAGCCCCTTAGGGACAGGGAACCACAATGAGCAGTTCTTC CASSLSLRSPLGTGNHNEQFF - TRBJ2-1 TRBV28 TRBD1
TGTGCCTGGAGTGGACAGATATCCCTCGAGCAGTACTTC CAWSGQISLEQYF once TRBJ2-7 TRBV30 -
TGTGCCAGCACCTCCCCTGACACAGGGATCTATGGCTACACCTTC CASTSPDTGIYGYTF once TRBJ1-2 TRBV5-6 -
TGTGCCAGCAGCCTAGTCCGGGAGACCCAGTACTTC CASSLVRETQYF - TRBJ2-5 TRBV6-5 -
TGTGCCAGTAGCCAGACTAGTCCCGGGGAGCTGTTTTTT CASSQTSPGELFF - TRBJ2-2 TRBV19 -
TGTGCCAGCAGTTCACAGGTCTATGGCTACACCTTC CASSSQVYGYTF - TRBJ1-2 TRBV28 -
TGCAGCGTTGAAGATGGAGGGGGCCGGGAAAAACTGTTTTTT CSVEDGGGREKLFF - TRBJ1-4 TRBV29-1 TRBD1
TGCAGCGTTGATTATCTCGATACGCAGTATTTT CSVDYLDTQYF - TRBJ2-3 TRBV29-1 -
TGTGCCAGCAGCTTAAACTCGGGGATCCAAGAGACCCAGTACTTC CASSLNSGIQETQYF - TRBJ2-5 TRBV7-3 -
TGTGCCAGCAGGGCGACTAGAACGGAGCAGTTCTTC CASRATRTEQFF - TRBJ2-1 TRBV7-9 -
TGTGCCAGCAGCAAACAGGGGGGATACGAGCAGTACTTC CASSKQGGYEQYF - TRBJ2-7 TRBV7-2 TRBD1
TGTGCCAGCATACCAAGTGGGGTACGGGGGAATGAGCAGTTCTTC CASIPSGVRGNEQFF once TRBJ2-1 TRBV18 -
TGTGCCAGCAGTTTCCGGAGGGGAAATTCACCCCTCCACTTT CASSFRRGNSPLHF - TRBJ1-6 TRBV28 -
TGTGCCAGCAGTTTCGGGACAGGGGGCAGGAAGACCCAGTACTTC CASSFGTGGRKTQYF - TRBJ2-5 TRBV27 TRBD1
TGTGCCAGCAGTTTACAGGGGGCGAGTAAGGGAAACACCATATATTTT CASSLQGASKGNTIYF - TRBJ1-3 TRBV28 TRBD1
TGTGCCACCAGCGTCTTCCCCAGGGGGAAGACCACAGATACGCAGTATTTT CATSVFPRGKTTDTQYF - TRBJ2-3 TRBV15 TRBD1
TGTGCCAGCAGTAAAAACACCGGGGAGCTGTTTTTT CASSKNTGELFF - TRBJ2-2 TRBV3-1/TRBV3-2 -
TGTGCCACCAGCACCTGGGACAGGGGGATTGCGAACACTGAAGCTTTCTTT CATSTWDRGIANTEAFF once TRBJ1-1 TRBV15 TRBD1
TGTGCCAGCAGCCCCAGGGAAGGGCCCCAGCATTTT CASSPREGPQHF - TRBJ1-5 TRBV6-2/TRBV6-3 -
TGCGCCAGCAGCTCGGGACAGTCCTATGGCTACACCTTC CASSSGQSYGYTF - TRBJ1-2 TRBV5-1 TRBD1
TGTGCCTGGAGTGTACCTGGGAGCACCGGGGAGCTGTTTTTT CAWSVPGSTGELFF - TRBJ2-2 TRBV30 -
TGTGCCAGCACTCAGGACACCGGGGAGCTGTTTTTT CASTQDTGELFF few TRBJ2-2 TRBV2 -
TGTGCCAGCAGCTTAGGAATCGGGACAACTAATGAAAAACTGTTTTTT CASSLGIGTTNEKLFF - TRBJ1-4 TRBV7-2 -
TGTGCCAGTACCCCTAACCCGCCGACTAGCACAAAACAAGAGACCCAGTACTTC CASTPNPPTSTKQETQYF - TRBJ2-5 TRBV19 TRBD2
TGTGCCAGCAGCGGTACAGGAGACGGCACTGAAGCTTTCTTT CASSGTGDGTEAFF - TRBJ1-1 TRBV9 -
TGCGCCAGCAGCTTGGTTGGGACAGGCTCTCCTGTCTCTGGAAACACCATATATTTT CASSLVGTGSPVSGNTIYF - TRBJ1-3 TRBV5-1 TRBD1
TGCGCCAGCAGCTTTGCAGGGGTGGGCGAGCAGTACTTC CASSFAGVGEQYF - TRBJ2-7 TRBV5-1 -
TGTGCCAGCAGTACGACAGGGGATGGTGGAAACACCATATATTTT CASSTTGDGGNTIYF few TRBJ1-3 TRBV2 TRBD1
TGTGCCAGCCTCTCTGGGGCCGGCGAGCAGTACTTC CASLSGAGEQYF - TRBJ2-7 TRBV5-4 -
TGTGCCAGCAGCCTTTCGGGACAGACCGAAAATTGCTTC CASSLSGQTENCF - TRBJ2-7 TRBV3-1/TRBV3-2 TRBD1
TGTGCCAGCAGCCGGGACAGGGGGATGGAGACCCAGTACTTC CASSRDRGMETQYF - TRBJ2-5 TRBV7-2 TRBD1
TGTGCCAGCAGTAGGACAGGGGAAGAGACCCAGTACTTC CASSRTGEETQYF - TRBJ2-5 TRBV6-4 TRBD1
TGCGCCAGCAGCCTCGGTCCGGGACAGGGGATGCCCGAGCAGTACTTC CASSLGPGQGMPEQYF - TRBJ2-7 TRBV5-1 TRBD1